The 28 T cell receptor beta chains below all came from one sample that was sequenced in a study of type 1 regulatory T cells. These receptors lack a known antigen. TCRdb re-derived calls from the reads in MiXCR, one entry per CDR3 protein. The sample records roughly 68,000 distinct CDR3 sequences, 63% being singletons. Sequencing was carried out using cultured T cells, either the whole culture or a sorted T cell fraction (not recorded which). As to subset: Tr1-enriched cell product generated in vitro against host alloantigens. These receptors were taken from a human donor in good health.

The chain uses TRBV20-1 and TRBJ1-1; D possibly corresponds to TRBD1 (5 bases). This CDR3 has 15 amino acids. CDR1 is DFQATT and CDR2 is SNEGSKA in the germline V gene (reference sequence). V dropped 0 bases and J dropped 1 base, with 12 bases sitting between them. The CDR3 spells CSAREKGAKNTEAFF. CDR3 DNA: TGCAGTGCTAGAGAAAAAGGGGCGAAGAACACTGAAGCTTTCTTT.

On this clonotype itself: Relative to the germline gene, one junction end is altered; a read error may explain this. The chain combines TRBV20-1 with TRBJ2-7; 8 bases agree with TRBD2. Germline V gene sequence: CDR1 DFQATT, CDR2 SNEGSKA (reference sequence). The CDR3 sequence is 14 residues long. The CDR3, as DNA: TGCAGTGCCAGAGGCCTAGCGGGTAACTACGAGCAGTACTTC. Its translation is CSARGLAGNYEQYF.

The rearrangement joins TRBV11-2 to TRBJ2-1; the D is unclear. Trimming removed 10 bases at V and 1 base at J, with 8 bases between. Germline V gene sequence: CDR1 SGHAT, CDR2 FQNNGV. CDR3 length: 12 residues. The CDR3 loop is CATAVSYNEQFF. The CDR3 nucleotides read TGTGCCACCGCCGTTTCCTACAATGAGCAGTTCTTC.

The chain employs TRBV19 and TRBJ1-6; TRBD1 matches 7 bases. The CDR3 has 14 residues. The junction had 7 bases not matched to a gene; V was cut back by 6 bases and J by 8 bases. CDR1 LNHDA and CDR2 SQIVND come from the germline V gene (reference sequence). In DNA, the CDR3 is TGTGCCAGTAGCGGGGAGGGGGCTTATTCACCCCTCCACTTT. This codes for CASSGEGAYSPLHF.

This chain uses TRBV2 with TRBJ1-5; D not resolved. The germline CDR1 and CDR2 sequences are SNHLY and FYNNEI. The V end lost 7 bases, the J end lost 3 bases, and 13 bases lay between the germline ends. The CDR3 is made up of 14 amino acids. The CDR3 spells CASKLQLYNQPQHF. The CDR3 DNA reads TGTGCCAGCAAACTACAGCTATACAATCAGCCCCAGCATTTT. The full variable domain, its missing parts supplied by reference TRBV2 and TRBJ1-5, is EPEVTQTPSHQVTQMGQEVILRCVPISNHLYFYWYRQILGQKVEFLVSFYNNEISEKSEIFDDQFSVERPDGSNFTLKIRSTKLEDSAMYFCASKLQLYNQPQHFGDGTRLSIL.

The rearrangement links TRBV6-2 or TRBV6-3 to TRBJ2-7, with D perhaps matching TRBD1 (5 bases). The CDR3 totals 13 residues. Trimming stripped 8 bases from V and 0 bases from J, with 11 bases between. CDR1 and CDR2 (germline): MNHEY, SVGEGT. CDR3 sequence: CASESDSSYEQYF. The CDR3 coding sequence is TGTGCCAGCGAGAGCGACAGCTCCTACGAGCAGTACTTC.

This clonotype has just one count. The chain is built from TRBV29-1 and TRBJ1-5, with TRBD1 identical over 10 bases. From germline, CDR1 is SQVTM and CDR2 ANQGSEA. The CDR3 has 14 residues. The V gene end was trimmed by 7 bases and the J gene end by 4 bases; junction bases not matched to a gene: 7. The CDR3 nucleotides read TGCAGCGCTCGGACAGGGGGTGGAAATCAGCCCCAGCATTTT. Translating it yields CSARTGGGNQPQHF.

This rearrangement joins TRBV20-1 to TRBJ2-5; D might be TRBD1 or TRBD2, each matching 5 bases. V shed 1 base and J shed 1 base, with 7 bases lying between them. In germline, CDR1 is DFQATT, CDR2 SNEGSKA (reference sequence). The CDR3 extends over 13 amino acids. CDR3 loop: CSARGDAQETQYF. The CDR3 DNA reads TGCAGTGCTAGAGGGGACGCCCAAGAGACCCAGTACTTC.

This clonotype is medium-sized (0.01 to 0.1%) within its sample. The genes are TRBV4-2 and TRBJ2-7; 8 nucleotides line up with TRBD2. This CDR3 contains 16 residues. Germline V gene data show CDR1 as LGHNA and CDR2 as YNFKEQ. With V trimmed by 4 bases and J by 2 bases, 10 bases remained unmatched. The chain's CDR3 is CASSPQPAGGPYEQYF. The CDR3 DNA sequence: TGTGCCAGCAGCCCCCAACCCGCGGGAGGCCCCTACGAGCAGTACTTC.

CDR3 DNA: TGTGCCAGCCAGACGGGAACCTACGAGCAGTACTTC. It encodes CASQTGTYEQYF. The genes are TRBV6-2 or TRBV6-3 and TRBJ2-7; tentatively, D is TRBD2 (5 bases). V was shortened by 8 bases and J by 2 bases, with 10 bases between the two germline ends. The germline V gene has CDR1 MNHEY and CDR2 SVGEGT. The CDR3 totals 12 residues.

The rearrangement joins TRBV27 to TRBJ2-6; no firm D call. The CDR3 runs to 17 residues. V lost 8 bases and J 0 bases, leaving 17 bases between the germline ends. Germline V gene data show CDR1 as MNHEY and CDR2 as SMNVEV (reference sequence). CDR3 region: CASLGLQGFSGANVLTF. CDR3 sequence (DNA): TGTGCCAGCTTGGGGTTACAAGGTTTCTCTGGGGCCAACGTCCTGACTTTC.

This clonotype was picked up one time. The chain has TRBV19 and TRBJ1-5, with TRBD1 matching 8 bases. CDR3 length equals 13 residues. Trimming removed 9 bases from V and 4 bases from J; junction bases left unmatched: 5. CDR1 is LNHDA and CDR2 is SQIVND in the germline V gene (reference sequence). DNA of the CDR3: TGTGCCAGCAGACAGGGGAGGAATCAGCCCCAGCATTTT. Protein: CASRQGRNQPQHF.

Sample share makes this clonotype medium-sized. The V call is TRBV9, the J call TRBJ2-3, with a tentative D call TRBD2 (5 bases). Germline V CDR1 and CDR2: SGDLS, YYNGEE. The V end lost 1 base, the J end lost 1 base, and 10 bases lay between the germline ends. CDR3 length equals 15 residues. The CDR3 loop reads CASSVFHGGTDTQYF. CDR3 bases: TGTGCCAGCAGCGTATTTCACGGGGGCACAGATACGCAGTATTTT.

This clonotype occurred once. The V gene is TRBV20-1, the J gene TRBJ2-7; 8 bases align to TRBD1. In germline, CDR1 is DFQATT, CDR2 SNEGSKA (reference sequence). The length of the CDR3 is 15 residues. V shed 8 bases, J shed 4 bases, and the junction held 16 bases outside the gene matches. This CDR3 is CSLTQGAQRGYEQYF. In nucleotides, the CDR3 is TGCAGTCTCACCCAGGGGGCTCAACGGGGGTACGAGCAGTACTTC.

The rearrangement uses TRBV4-1 and TRBJ2-3; no clear D. This CDR3 comprises 16 residues. Germline V gene sequence: CDR1 MGHRA, CDR2 YSYEKL. V lost 1 base and J 2 bases, leaving 13 bases between the germline ends. CDR3 region: CASSQAASHSTDTQYF. CDR3 coding DNA: TGCGCCAGCAGCCAAGCAGCTTCCCATTCCACAGATACGCAGTATTTT.

This clonotype was seen more than once but under ten times. The V call is TRBV7-8, the J call TRBJ1-3; D not certain. With 4 bases removed from V and 4 bases from J, the gap between germline ends came to 17 bases. From germline, CDR1 is SGHVS and CDR2 FQNEAQ. The CDR3 runs to 16 residues. The CDR3 nucleotides read TGTGCCAGCAGCTCATCCGCCGGCACGTTAGGAAACACCATATATTTT. Its protein is CASSSSAGTLGNTIYF.

In regard to this clonotype: Sequence at one end of the junction differs from germline and may be a read error. The chain recombines TRBV5-1 with TRBJ2-2, with 9 bases lining up with TRBD2. The CDR3 loop spans 16 amino acids. Germline V lookup: CDR1 SGHRS, CDR2 YFSETQ. CDR3 in DNA: TGCGCCAGCAGCTTATTTAGCGGGAGTTCGACCGGGGAACTGTTTTTT. It specifies CASSLFSGSSTGELFF. The full variable domain, in which reference TRBV5-1 and TRBJ2-2 provide the parts outside the CDR3, is KAGVTQTPRYLIKTRGQQVTLSCSPISGHRSVSWYQQTPGQGLQFLFEYFSETQRNKGNFPGRFSGRQFSNSRSEMNVSTLELGDSALYLCASSLFSGSSTGELFFGEGSRLTVL.

J is TRBJ2-5 and V is TRBV6-2 or TRBV6-3; no firm D call. Germline loops: CDR1 MNHEY, CDR2 SVGEGT. This CDR3 is built from 13 residues. Trimming shortened V by 3 bases and J by 2 bases, and 7 bases separated the two germline ends. The CDR3 spells CASSYFIQETQYF. The CDR3 DNA reads TGTGCCAGCAGTTATTTCATACAAGAGACCCAGTACTTC.

This chain uses TRBV12-3 or TRBV12-4 with TRBJ2-3; 7 bases fit TRBD1. CDR3 length: 16 amino acids. The ends lost 4 bases at V and 1 base at J; junction bases unmatched: 8. CDR3 coding DNA: TGTGCCAGCAGTTCCGTACTGGGGACAGGCACAGATACGCAGTATTTT. It is translated as CASSSVLGTGTDTQYF.

The chain joins TRBV20-1 to TRBJ1-6, with 7 nucleotides matching TRBD1. The CDR3 extends over 15 amino acids. Trimming removed 5 bases from V and 0 bases from J; junction bases left unmatched: 4. From germline, CDR1 is DFQATT and CDR2 SNEGSKA (reference sequence). For the CDR3, the DNA is TGCAGTGCTCGACAGGGAAGCTCCTATAATTCACCCCTCCACTTT. This sequence encodes CSARQGSSYNSPLHF.

This clonotype was detected only once. The CDR3 DNA sequence: TGTGCCAGCAGTCCCACTGGGGTGAGCAATTCACCCCTCCACTTT. Encoded protein: CASSPTGVSNSPLHF. The rearrangement joins TRBV27 to TRBJ1-6; no definite D call. The V end lost 5 bases, the J end lost 7 bases, and 15 bases lay between the germline ends. This CDR3 has 15 amino acids. Germline assignment: CDR1 MNHEY and CDR2 SMNVEV (reference sequence).

The chain employs TRBV29-1 and TRBJ1-2; D is ambiguous. The CDR3 has 10 amino acids. V shed 5 bases and J shed 12 bases, with 13 bases lying between them. Germline CDR1 SQVTM, CDR2 ANQGSEA. CDR3 nucleotides: TGCAGCGTTTCGGAGGTGGCTAACACCTTC. Amino acid sequence: CSVSEVANTF.

The V gene is TRBV20-1, the J gene TRBJ2-3; the match to TRBD2 covers 7 bases. Germline lookup yields CDR1 DFQATT and CDR2 SNEGSKA (reference sequence). This CDR3 comprises 14 residues. The J segment lost 0 bases and the V segment lost 4 bases, leaving 4 bases of the junction unmatched. The CDR3 bases are TGCAGTGCTACAGTTAGCGGGAGCACAGATACGCAGTATTTT. Its protein product is CSATVSGSTDTQYF.

This clonotype is a singleton in its sample. J is TRBJ2-1 and V is TRBV11-2; weak D call: TRBD1 (5 bases). Germline V gene sequence: CDR1 SGHAT, CDR2 FQNNGV. With 7 bases removed from V and 4 bases from J, the gap between germline ends came to 11 bases. There are 13 residues in the CDR3. The CDR3 DNA is TGTGCCAGCAACGTAGACAGTTACAATGAGCAGTTCTTC. Translating it yields CASNVDSYNEQFF.

This chain uses TRBV30 with TRBJ2-1; D might be TRBD1 or TRBD2, each matching 5 bases. The V and J ends lost 2 bases and 0 bases respectively, with 8 bases between them. The CDR3 is 14 residues long. CDR1 is GTSNPN and CDR2 is SVGIG in the germline V gene (reference sequence). The chain's CDR3 is CAWSRGTSYNEQFF. The CDR3 nucleotides read TGTGCCTGGAGTCGGGGCACCTCCTACAATGAGCAGTTCTTC. Full variable domain (outside the CDR3, taken from reference TRBV30 and TRBJ2-1): SQTIHQWPATLVQPVGSPLSLECTVEGTSNPNLYWYRQAAGRGLQLLFYSVGIGQISSEVPQNLSASRPQDRQFILSSKKLLLSDSGFYLCAWSRGTSYNEQFFGPGTRLTVL.

V gene TRBV7-6 combines with J gene TRBJ2-1, with 7 bases matching TRBD1. The J segment lost 3 bases and the V segment lost 2 bases, leaving 4 bases of the junction unmatched. Per germline, CDR1 SGHVS and CDR2 FNYEAQ. CDR3 length: 15 residues. This CDR3 reads CASSLMTGNYNEQFF. CDR3 DNA sequence: TGTGCCAGCAGCTTAATGACAGGGAACTACAATGAGCAGTTCTTC.

This rearrangement joins TRBV25-1 to TRBJ2-1, with D perhaps matching TRBD2 (6 bases). The CDR3 is made up of 14 amino acids. V lost 1 base and J lost 10, with 14 bases in between. Germline V lookup: CDR1 MGHDK, CDR2 SYGVNS. CDR3 residues: CASSEFRGAGEQFF. Written as DNA, the CDR3 is TGTGCCAGCAGTGAATTTCGAGGGGCGGGAGAGCAGTTCTTC.

The CDR3 is CSARDPAAEAFF. The CDR3 DNA sequence: TGCAGTGCTAGAGACCCAGCTGCCGAAGCTTTCTTT. The chain links TRBV20-1 to TRBJ1-1; D is ambiguous. The germline V and J ends were trimmed by 0 bases and 8 bases, with 10 bases remaining between them. This CDR3 has 12 amino acids. CDR1 is DFQATT, CDR2 SNEGSKA, per germline (reference sequence).